This record concerns one T cell receptor (beta chain) sequence. This clonotype was counted at least ten times. Its cognate antigen has yet to be identified. Per-nucleotide qualities are absent, and no much larger clonotype sits a single base away. This sample stems from a study of T cells in Graves' hyperthyroidism and ophthalmopathy (dated by TCRdb to the late 2010s). Some background on the complete study: To identify distinguishing TCR V-J signatures, a discovery cohort of 100 patients was used, comprising 43 with Graves' ophthalmopathy and about 59 with stable Graves' hyperthyroidism. Whether ophthalmopathy could be predicted prospectively was tested in an independent validation cohort made up of under 20 hyperthyroidism patients plus 17 patients who later progressed to ophthalmopathy. The 75 to 100 discovery patients were randomly split 7:3 into training and test sets. The study also compared thyroid tissue and blood T-cell repertoires from five or six Graves' hyperthyroidism patients. Following sampling, methimazole starting at 30 mg daily was given to hyperthyroidism patients, and high-dose intravenous methylprednisolone was given to ophthalmopathy patients. According to the paper, TCR Vbeta CDR3 sequencing was carried out on 135 peripheral blood samples, which came from under 50 ophthalmopathy, under 80 hyperthyroidism and approximately 17 progressor patients. Paper-wide results and their limitations: A 13 V-J signature model separated ophthalmopathy from stable hyperthyroidism, with around 90% sensitivity and 81.08% specificity in cross-validation and 80%/75% in testing. Sample size was not statistically predetermined, and blinding of investigators to group allocation was not performed. Most expanded thyroid clonotypes (frequency above 0.001) were also detected in blood, a finding suggesting that blood repertoires may reflect thyroid immune responses. During validation, the model predicted progression to ophthalmopathy a median of roughly 7.1 months ahead of onset, with approximately 71% sensitivity and roughly 75% specificity.

Cut back by 5 bases and 6 bases, the V and J ends lie 10 bases apart. From the cysteine through the phenylalanine, the CDR3 covers 12 amino acids. Here the CDR3 DNA is all that survives: 36 bases in frame from base 1. Patients with uncontrolled infections, other autoimmune diseases, pregnancy or lactation were excluded. Diagnoses were based on clinical symptoms, serum thyroxine and TRAb, thyroid ultrasound and orbital computed tomography. Trizol reagent was used to extract total RNA, and RNA quality was then checked on an Agilent 2100 Bioanalyzer. Amplification of TCR beta CDR3 regions was carried out from RNA transcripts. For the first round of RT-PCR on the TCR CDR3, the HTBI primer set was used together with the Qiagen OneStep RT-PCR kit. The libraries were constructed in a second round of multiplex PCR and then size-selected and purified. Sequencing of the libraries was done on an Illumina HiSeq2000 using paired-end 100 bp reads. On the study's bioinformatics: SOAPnuke was used to process the raw data, throwing out any read that contained adapters or uncalled bases, had a mean Phred below 15, or lacked an exact constant-primer or identifier match. COPE v1.2.5 was used to merge the high-quality paired reads, and each unique nucleotide sequence was defined as a clonotype. MiTCR v1.1 was used to align clonotypes to the IMGT TRBV, TRBD and TRBJ reference segments. Only V-J combinations with frequency above 0.0001, covering 99% to 99.2% of repertoires, were analysed. A TCS score was defined as the ratio of F50 (clonal expansion) to E x V (chaos), with BLOSUM62-based TCRdist applied between CDR3 peptides within each V-J. Welch's t-statistics and random forest reduced roughly 500 V-J features to roughly 13, which were used in a naive Bayes classifier (R e1071). The Morisita-Horn index was used to measure how similar the thyroid and blood repertoires were. TCRdb redid the processing of the public reads, applying fastp at Q25 and MiXCR, and retained in-frame beta chains. Each entry merges the rows of one CDR3 protein and shows their most common DNA and genes. The V and J calls come from TCRdb's annotation, not from the publication. The sample includes more than 550,000 distinct CDR3 sequences, with roughly 45% observed a single time. The ten top clones hold approximately 7.2% of the sample.

The rearrangement joined TRBV12-3 or TRBV12-4 to TRBJ1-1; TRBD1 might be the D gene, on 5 matching bases. Material for sequencing was peripheral blood or thyroid tissue (not recorded which). This clonotype originated in an adult man with Graves' disease, either hyperthyroidism or ophthalmopathy (not recorded which). Here is the DNA: TGTGCCAGCAGTCGGGGGAAAGCTGAAGCTTTCTTT. Its product reads: CASSRGKAEAFF.